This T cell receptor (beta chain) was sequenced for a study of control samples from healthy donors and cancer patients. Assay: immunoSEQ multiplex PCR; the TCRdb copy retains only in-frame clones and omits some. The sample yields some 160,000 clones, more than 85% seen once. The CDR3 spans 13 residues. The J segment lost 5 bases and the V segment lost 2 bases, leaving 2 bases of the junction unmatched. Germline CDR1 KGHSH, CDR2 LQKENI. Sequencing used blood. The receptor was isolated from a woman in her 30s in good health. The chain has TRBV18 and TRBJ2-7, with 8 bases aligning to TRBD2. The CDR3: CASSPDSGNEQYF. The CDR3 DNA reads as TGTGCCAGCTCACCAGATAGCGGGAACGAGCAGTACTTC. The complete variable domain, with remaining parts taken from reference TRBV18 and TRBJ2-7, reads NAGVMQNPRHLVRRRGQEARLRCSPMKGHSHVYWYRQLPEEGLKFMVYLQKENIIDESGMPKERFSAEFPKEGPSILRIQQVVRGDSAAYFCASSPDSGNEQYFGPGTRLTVT.